Below, 18 T cell receptor beta chains from the same sample are listed, as sequenced in a study of blood T cell repertoires in COVID-19. The method was immunoSEQ multiplex PCR; TCRdb's version includes in-frame clones alone and lacks a portion of them. This sample has some 130,000 clones, with approximately 79% found just once. Sequencing used peripheral blood. Source of these receptors: a man in his 60s with acute or convalescent COVID-19.

V usage is TRBV9 and J usage is TRBJ1-4; tentatively, D is TRBD1 (5 bases). The length of the CDR3 is 15 residues. Trimming pared 2 bases from V and 5 bases from J, leaving 13 bases between. Germline CDR1 and CDR2: SGDLS and YYNGEE. CDR3 bases: TGTGCCAGCAGCGTCAAGGGCGGGGGAAATGAAAAACTGTTTTTT. Translation: CASSVKGGGNEKLFF.

The chain couples TRBV29-1 to TRBJ2-3; 9 nucleotides line up with TRBD2. CDR1 SQVTM and CDR2 ANQGSEA come from the germline V gene. J lost 3 bases, V lost 6 bases, and 10 bases had no gene match. CDR3 length equals 15 residues. DNA of the CDR3: TGCAGCGTCGGCGTAGGGACTAGCACTACAGATACGCAGTATTTT. It translates to CSVGVGTSTTDTQYF.

The chain recombines TRBV28 with TRBJ1-6; tentative D call: TRBD1 (6 bases). CDR3 length: 13 residues. V dropped 8 bases and J dropped 13 bases, with 18 bases sitting between them. From germline, CDR1 is MDHEN and CDR2 SYDVKM. In DNA, the CDR3 is TGTGCCAGCGCAGGACAGTTAAAGGTCCCCCTCCACTTT. Protein: CASAGQLKVPLHF.

This chain uses TRBV28 with TRBJ2-2; tentative D call: TRBD2 (6 bases). In germline, CDR1 is MDHEN, CDR2 SYDVKM. Trimming left V 8 bases short and J 7 bases short, with 17 bases between. There are 14 residues in the CDR3. The CDR3 protein is CASCVVLAGGELFF. DNA for the CDR3: TGTGCCAGCTGTGTGGTACTAGCCGGCGGGGAGCTGTTTTTT. Using reference TRBV28 and TRBJ2-2 for the parts outside the CDR3, the full variable domain is DVKVTQSSRYLVKRTGEKVFLECVQDMDHENMFWYRQDPGLGLRLIYFSYDVKMKEKGDIPEGYSVSREKKERFSLILESASTNQTSMYLCASCVVLAGGELFFGEGSRLTVL.

The chain is built from TRBV5-3 and TRBJ2-7, with 9 bases lining up with TRBD2. Being an ORF, TRBV5-3 has a function that is uncertain. The ends lost 4 bases at V and 4 bases at J; junction bases unmatched: 12. The length of the CDR3 is 16 residues. CDR3 in amino acids: CARSRPKTSGFYEQYF. Written as DNA, the CDR3 is TGTGCCAGAAGCCGGCCGAAGACTAGCGGATTTTACGAGCAGTACTTC.

The V call is TRBV6-6, the J call TRBJ1-5; a possible D gene is TRBD1 (6 bases). Germline assignment: CDR1 MNHNY and CDR2 SVGAGI (reference sequence). V lost 7 bases to trimming and J lost 8 bases, with 18 bases between them. The CDR3 length is 14 residues. This CDR3 reads CASNLGGHGEPQHF. The CDR3 region has the DNA TGTGCCAGCAACCTGGGGGGGCACGGGGAGCCCCAGCATTTT.

The rearrangement joins TRBV6-2 or TRBV6-3 to TRBJ2-7; weak D call: TRBD1 (5 bases). Germline V gene data show CDR1 as MNHEY and CDR2 as SVGEGT. CDR3 length: 12 residues. V was clipped by 8 bases and J by 3 bases, with 11 bases between them. CDR3 residues: CASGLTVYEQYF. The CDR3 coding sequence is TGTGCCAGCGGTTTGACAGTCTACGAGCAGTACTTC.

This chain joins TRBV7-2 and TRBJ1-2; 8 nucleotides align to TRBD1. Germline lookup yields CDR1 SGHTA and CDR2 FQGNSA. The CDR3 contains 15 residues. The ends lost 7 bases at V and 4 bases at J; junction bases unmatched: 11. CDR3 loop: CASNPTGASGYGYTF. CDR3 in DNA: TGTGCCAGCAACCCGACAGGGGCCTCGGGCTATGGCTACACCTTC.

The CDR3 DNA follows: TGTGCCAGTAGTCTGACAGGGATCGGCTACACCTTC. Translation gives CASSLTGIGYTF. The rearrangement joins TRBV19 to TRBJ1-2; 7 nucleotides agree with TRBD1. With V trimmed by 5 bases and J by 8 bases, 5 bases remained unmatched. CDR1 LNHDA and CDR2 SQIVND come from the germline V gene (reference sequence). There are 12 residues in the CDR3.

The V gene is TRBV5-5, the J gene TRBJ2-7; perhaps TRBD2 as D (6 bases). CDR1 and CDR2 (germline): SGHKS, YYEKEE (reference sequence). CDR3 length equals 16 residues. V lost 4 bases and J lost 3, with 20 bases in between. CDR3 amino acids: CASSLRGTSWSYEQYF. DNA of the CDR3: TGTGCCAGCAGCCTACGCGGGACGTCCTGGAGCTACGAGCAGTACTTC. The full variable domain, with the rest looked up from reference TRBV5-5 and TRBJ2-7, is DAGVTQSPTHLIKTRGQQVTLRCSPISGHKSVSWYQQVLGQGPQFIFQYYEKEERGRGNFPDRFSARQFPNYSSELNVNALLLGDSALYLCASSLRGTSWSYEQYFGPGTRLTVT.

This clone has more than one count but fewer than ten. CDR3 amino acids: CASSQDRGYEKLFF. For the CDR3, the DNA is TGTGCCAGCAGCCAAGACCGGGGGTATGAAAAACTGTTTTTT. The V call is TRBV4-2, the J call TRBJ1-4, with D tentatively TRBD1 (5 bases). V gave up 0 bases and J gave up 6 bases, with 8 bases separating them. Germline CDR1 is LGHNA and CDR2 is YNFKEQ. The CDR3 loop spans 14 amino acids.

The chain joins TRBV3-1 (or the pseudogene TRBV3-2) to TRBJ2-2, with D unclear. The CDR3 sequence is 15 residues long. The V and J ends lost 0 bases and 2 bases respectively, with 7 bases between them. In germline, CDR1 is LGHDT, CDR2 YNNKEL (reference sequence). CDR3 nucleotide sequence: TGTGCCAGCAGCCAAGATCCTAGAAACACCGGGGAGCTGTTTTTT. It yields the protein CASSQDPRNTGELFF.

This chain uses TRBV6-1 with TRBJ1-1; D gene ambiguous. Trimming removed 4 bases at V and 0 bases at J, with 15 bases between. The CDR3 has 16 amino acids. Germline V gene lookup returns CDR1 MNHNS and CDR2 SASEGT. The CDR3 DNA sequence: TGTGCCAGCAGTGGGTCCATGAGAAGCCTGAACACTGAAGCTTTCTTT. Translated: CASSGSMRSLNTEAFF.

The rearrangement joins TRBV4-2 to TRBJ2-5; 8 bases line up with TRBD1. V lost 6 bases to trimming and J lost 5 bases; unmatched junction nucleotides: 17. The germline gives CDR1 LGHNA, CDR2 YNFKEQ. The CDR3 runs 17 residues. Here the CDR3 reads CASSFNPGQGGVETQYF. CDR3 nucleotides: TGTGCCAGCAGTTTCAACCCCGGACAGGGTGGGGTCGAGACCCAGTACTTC.

V is TRBV28 and J is TRBJ2-7; TRBD1 matches 10 bases. The V gene's germline CDR1 is MDHEN and CDR2 SYDVKM. CDR3 length: 14 amino acids. The trim removed 7 bases at V and 3 bases at J, leaving 6 bases unmatched. The CDR3 region is CASTEGTGVYEQYF. CDR3 nucleotides: TGTGCCAGCACCGAGGGGACAGGGGTCTACGAGCAGTACTTC.

The V gene is TRBV28, the J gene TRBJ1-6, with D uncertain. The CDR3 has 14 residues. Germline lookup yields CDR1 MDHEN and CDR2 SYDVKM. Trimming took off 3 bases at V and 6 bases at J, with 9 bases between the two ends. CDR3 in DNA: TGTGCCAGCAGTTTGGCGGGGAGTAATTCACCCCTCCACTTT. Translating it yields CASSLAGSNSPLHF.

The chain has TRBV10-3 and TRBJ2-7, with 9 bases identical to TRBD2. The V gene's germline CDR1 is ENHRY and CDR2 SYGVKD. V gave up 2 bases and J gave up 0 bases; unmatched junction bases: 2. This CDR3 has 15 residues. The CDR3, as DNA: TGTGCCATCAGTGAGATTAGCGGGAGCTCCTACGAGCAGTACTTC. Translation: CAISEISGSSYEQYF.

This sequence joins TRBV5-5 and TRBJ1-5; TRBD1 agrees at 7 bases. Trimming cost V 3 bases and J 7 bases; bases outside gene matches: 16. Per germline, CDR1 SGHKS and CDR2 YYEKEE (reference sequence). CDR3 length: 17 amino acids. This chain's CDR3 is CASSSTRIRDSAQPQHF. Here the CDR3 DNA reads TGTGCCAGCAGCTCAACCAGGATCCGGGACAGCGCCCAGCCCCAGCATTTT.